This paragraph reports one T cell receptor (beta chain). It lacks a known antigen. No base quality information exists; no much larger clone differs at one position. Using the deep immunoSEQ assay, multiplex PCR amplified TCR CDR3 regions from genomic DNA. For each cell subset, the extracted genomic DNA was distributed evenly across all wells of several immunoSEQ 96-well plates, and each plate served as one replicate. Each replicate PCR for sorted subsets received about 220 ng genomic DNA, equal to about 30,000 T cell genomes. Purified libraries were measured with a Qubit 3.0 fluorometer, size-checked on a Bioanalyzer 2100, and measured again with the KAPA Library Quantification kit. A separate single-read 150-cycle Illumina NextSeq 550 flow cell was used to sequence each immunoSEQ 96-well plate. Regarding the original processing steps: The immunoSEQ output contained only junctional sequences without quality scores, so filtering could not match that applied to full-length reads. To assign V/J genes and CDR3, sequences were annotated against IMGT germline references using PyIR, a Python wrapper for IgBLAST v1.9. Any read was removed if the V/J assignment was weak (E-value above 1e-6), the CDR3 was missing, or the read contained stop codons, out-of-frame junctions, or ambiguous translated residues. V3J clonotypes were defined by identical inferred V gene, J gene, and CDR3 amino acid sequence. Percentage overlap between repertoires was computed as shared unique clonotypes divided by the size of the smaller repertoire. Richness of each repertoire was evaluated using RTK rarefaction, the Chao1 estimator, and Recon v2.1 estimates of unobserved clonotypes. For all TCRbeta clonotypes obtained by the gDNA method from four donors, generation probabilities were computed with OLGA. In its TCRdb copy, this immuneACCESS table keeps in-frame sequences only and misses some clones. Where compared with another copy, unresolved V genes explain less than half of these, and the others have no known cause. V, J and clone size are those of that table, while D and trimming were read from the DNA. For this sample the table gives roughly 1.4 million clones, of which 98% were detected only once. The ten largest clones represent about 0.34% of the sample.

Healthy HIV-negative adults with no recently reported acute infections or vaccinations were included as donors. Every donor was a Caucasian adult living in Nashville, Tennessee, USA. Magnetic negative selection was used to enrich CD4+ T cells, after which naive cells were positively selected on CD45RA and the negative fraction became the memory subset. Blood was obtained by leukapheresis, after which PBMCs were separated by Ficoll-Histopaque density gradient centrifugation and cryopreserved in liquid nitrogen vapor phase. Analytical flow cytometry was used to check the purity and quantity of each magnetically sorted T cell population. From each sorted fraction, genomic DNA was isolated and quantified by UV absorbance on a Nanodrop 2000c. The CDR1 and CDR2 encoded by the germline V gene are MGHDK and SYGVNS. The CDR3 contains 14 residues, cysteine and phenylalanine counted. Only the CDR3 part of the read is kept: 42 bases, read in frame from the first base. Trimming removed 1 base from V and 8 bases from J, leaving 14 bases between the germline ends.

The record originates from a study of shared clonotypes between healthy human individuals (dated by TCRdb to about 2020). As for the study more broadly: A couple of women and a few men aged 18 to 49 years were included in the cohort. Per donor, three plates each were used for CD4 naive and CD4 memory, two for CD8 naive, and one for CD8 memory. To estimate repertoire size and how much clonotypes are shared between individuals, the study performed deep sequencing of blood TCR repertoires from 4 to 6 healthy adults. To increase sequencing depth and limit assay-specific biases, different laboratories used diverse techniques to prepare libraries and sequence TCR repertoires. Per donor, leukapheresis produced somewhere between about 0.94 and 9.5 billion PBMCs.

General study outcomes and caveats: Incomplete sequencing was indicated by rarefaction of sorted-subset datasets, despite the large sequencing depth. Compared with non-shared clonotypes, the clonotypes found in all four sorted-subset donors had higher generation probabilities. Because the study included only a small number of donors, the genetic and exposure-history diversity represented was limited. When four donors were compared, the shared fraction of clonotypes was about 5.5% for naive CD4, around 4% for naive CD8, 2.3% for memory CD4, and less than 0.45% for memory CD8. Based on pairwise subsampling, the degree of clonotype sharing among donors was expected to be affected by sequencing depth. Sampling was restricted to blood, and TCR repertoires in tissues likely differ from the TCR repertoires found in blood. Estimated clonotype richness was generally larger for naive than for memory subsets.

Material: naive CD4+ T cells sorted from blood. The label giving this sample's cell subset or site can be read as: CD45RA+ positively selected. This clonotype originated in a man under 40 in good health. Recombination joined TRBV25-1 with TRBJ1-2; the D gene is unclear. Read as DNA, the sequence is TGTGCCAGCAGTGAATCCCGTCAGGCGGCCGGCTACACCTTC. The encoded protein is CASSESRQAAGYTF.